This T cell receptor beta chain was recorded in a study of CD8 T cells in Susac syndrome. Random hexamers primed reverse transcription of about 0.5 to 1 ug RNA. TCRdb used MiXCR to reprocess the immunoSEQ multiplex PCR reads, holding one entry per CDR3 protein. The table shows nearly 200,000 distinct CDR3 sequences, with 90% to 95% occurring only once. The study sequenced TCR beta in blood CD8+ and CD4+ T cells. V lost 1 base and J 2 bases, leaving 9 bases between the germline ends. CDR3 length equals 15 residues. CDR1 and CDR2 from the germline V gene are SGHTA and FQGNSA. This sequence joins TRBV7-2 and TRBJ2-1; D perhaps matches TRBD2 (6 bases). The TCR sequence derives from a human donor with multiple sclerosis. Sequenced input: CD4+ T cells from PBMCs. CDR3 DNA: TGTGCCAGCAGCTTAGGACTAGACACCTACAATGAGCAGTTCTTC. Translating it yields CASSLGLDTYNEQFF. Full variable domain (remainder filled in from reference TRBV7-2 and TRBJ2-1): GAGVSQSPSNKVTEKGKDVELRCDPISGHTALYWYRQSLGQGLEFLIYFQGNSAPDKSGLPSDRFSAERTGGSVSTLTIQRTQQEDSAVYLCASSLGLDTYNEQFFGPGTRLTVL.